This T cell receptor (beta chain) was identified during a study of T cell changes during pregnancy in multiple sclerosis. V shed 4 bases, J shed 1 base, and the junction held 4 bases outside the gene matches. Germline V gene data show CDR1 as SGHRS and CDR2 as YFSETQ. The CDR3 length is 14 residues. Sequencing was performed with immunoSEQ multiplex PCR; in TCRdb, only in-frame clones are kept and a portion is missing. The sample holds about 50,000 clones, over 90% seen once. Sequencing used CD4+ T cells from peripheral blood mononuclear cells, obtained in the second trimester of pregnancy. The sequence was collected from a female donor with multiple sclerosis, enrolled in a pregnancy study. This sequence joins TRBV5-1 and TRBJ1-2, with 7 bases lining up with TRBD1. CDR3 amino acids: CASSRDRDNYGYTF. The CDR3 DNA reads as TGCGCCAGCAGCCGGGACAGAGATAACTATGGCTACACCTTC.